A single sample is the source of the 25 T cell receptor beta chains below, sequenced in a study of technical replicates of blood from a few donors. Clones were read by immunoSEQ multiplex PCR, and TCRdb kept only the in-frame ones, dropping some. The table lists approximately 87,000 clones, around 95% of them singletons. Sequences were obtained from T cells isolated from PBMCs. The receptors originated from a human donor in good health.

The V and J genes are TRBV29-1 and TRBJ2-7, with a weak D call TRBD1 (6 bases). In germline, CDR1 is SQVTM, CDR2 ANQGSEA. CDR3 size: 11 residues. V shed 7 bases and J shed 2 bases, with 9 bases lying between them. For the CDR3, the DNA is TGCAGCGACGGACAGACCTACGAGCAGTACTTC. The encoded protein is CSDGQTYEQYF.

The rearrangement links TRBV6-4 to TRBJ1-4; 10 bases are a match to TRBD1. J gave up 6 bases and V 2 bases, and 3 bases lay outside the gene matches. The CDR3 consists of 15 residues. Germline V lookup: CDR1 MRHNA, CDR2 SNTAGT. The CDR3, as DNA: TGTGCCAGCAGTGACCCCGGACAGGGGGATGAAAAACTGTTTTTT. This gives the protein CASSDPGQGDEKLFF.

This chain links TRBV11-3 with TRBJ1-1; D is unclear. Germline CDR1 reads SGHNT; CDR2 reads YENEEA. This CDR3 contains 13 residues. Trimming removed 2 bases at V and 1 base at J, with 5 bases between. CDR3 nucleotides: TGTGCCAGCAGCTTATTCTGGAACACTGAAGCTTTCTTT. It translates to CASSLFWNTEAFF.

CDR3 sequence reads: CASSHRLASTDTQYF. The CDR3 DNA sequence: TGTGCCAGCAGCCACAGACTAGCTAGCACAGATACGCAGTATTTT. This chain links TRBV14 with TRBJ2-3, with 7 bases identical to TRBD2. The CDR3 consists of 15 residues. Germline assignment: CDR1 SGHDN and CDR2 FVKESK. Trimming removed 3 bases from V and 0 bases from J; junction bases left unmatched: 3.

This chain uses TRBV5-4 with TRBJ2-2; 9 nucleotides line up with TRBD1. The germline CDR1 and CDR2 sequences are SGHNT and YYREEE (reference sequence). The CDR3 contains 17 residues. For the CDR3, the DNA is TGTGCTACAGGTGGGACAGGGTCAATGGGTATTACCGGGGAGCTGTTTTTT. Encoded protein: CATGGTGSMGITGELFF.

The rearrangement links TRBV7-2 to TRBJ2-7, with 9 bases matching TRBD2. This CDR3 is built from 15 residues. Germline lookup yields CDR1 SGHTA and CDR2 FQGNSA. Unmatched junction bases numbered 8, after V lost 6 bases and J lost 2 bases. DNA for the CDR3: TGTGCCAGCAGTTATGGTAGCGGGAGCACCTACGAGCAGTACTTC. It yields the protein CASSYGSGSTYEQYF.

The rearrangement links TRBV6-5 to TRBJ2-7, with a possible D match to TRBD1 (5 bases). The CDR3 is 15 residues long. Germline CDR1 is MNHEY and CDR2 is SVGAGI. Trimming removed 2 bases at V and 2 bases at J, with 13 bases between. DNA of the CDR3: TGTGCCAGCAGTTACGTGACCAGGGATCCCTACGAGCAGTACTTC. Encoded protein: CASSYVTRDPYEQYF.

The chain combines TRBV28 with TRBJ2-5; 10 nucleotides match TRBD1. Germline V gene sequence: CDR1 MDHEN, CDR2 SYDVKM. The CDR3 sequence is 15 residues long. V lost 3 bases to trimming and J lost 3 bases; unmatched junction nucleotides: 4. The CDR3 loop reads CASSLGGQGEETQYF. The CDR3, as DNA: TGTGCCAGCAGTTTGGGAGGACAGGGGGAAGAGACCCAGTACTTC. Drawing the rest from reference TRBV28 and TRBJ2-5, the complete variable domain is DVKVTQSSRYLVKRTGEKVFLECVQDMDHENMFWYRQDPGLGLRLIYFSYDVKMKEKGDIPEGYSVSREKKERFSLILESASTNQTSMYLCASSLGGQGEETQYFGPGTRLLVL.

The chain couples TRBV7-6 to TRBJ2-7; D gene ambiguous. Trimming stripped 5 bases from V and 1 base from J, with 12 bases between. The CDR3 is 14 residues long. Per the germline V gene, CDR1 is SGHVS and CDR2 is FNYEAQ. DNA of the CDR3: TGTGCCAGCAGCCCGATAGCCTCATCCTACGAGCAGTACTTC. This translates into CASSPIASSYEQYF.

This chain joins TRBV6-1 and TRBJ1-4; D remains unclear. In germline, CDR1 is MNHNS, CDR2 SASEGT. Trimming removed 4 bases from V and 0 bases from J, with 12 bases in between. The CDR3 loop spans 16 amino acids. Written as DNA, the CDR3 is TGTGCCAGCAGTGGGCGGGAGGTTGCAACTAATGAAAAACTGTTTTTT. As protein: CASSGREVATNEKLFF.

This chain joins TRBV7-9 and TRBJ2-7; 8 bases are shared with TRBD1. V was pared by 4 bases and J by 4 bases, with 0 bases of the junction left unmatched. The CDR3 spans 12 residues. CDR1 and CDR2 from the germline V gene are SEHNR and FQNEAQ (reference sequence). Written as DNA, the CDR3 is TGTGCCAGCAGCTACAGGGGGTACGAGCAGTACTTC. Residues: CASSYRGYEQYF.

This chain uses TRBV10-3 with TRBJ2-5, with D possibly matching TRBD2 (5 bases). Deletions cut 4 bases from V and 4 bases from J, with 13 bases between. This CDR3 comprises 14 residues. Germline CDR1 ENHRY, CDR2 SYGVKD. Here the CDR3 reads CAISGSVEGETQYF. CDR3 DNA sequence: TGTGCCATCAGTGGTTCCGTTGAGGGAGAGACCCAGTACTTC.

This chain links TRBV10-3 with TRBJ1-5, with D uncertain. The V and J ends lost 0 bases and 0 bases respectively, with 12 bases between them. Per germline, CDR1 ENHRY and CDR2 SYGVKD. This CDR3 contains 17 residues. The CDR3 DNA is TGTGCCATCAGTGAGTCTAGCACACTTAATAGCAATCAGCCCCAGCATTTT. It encodes CAISESSTLNSNQPQHF.

This clone has a single count. The chain uses TRBV10-3 and TRBJ2-3, with unresolved D. Germline lookup yields CDR1 ENHRY and CDR2 SYGVKD. The length of the CDR3 is 14 residues. V was trimmed by 1 base and J by 2 bases, leaving 7 bases between them. The CDR3 spells CAISEFSSTDTQYF. As DNA, the CDR3 is TGTGCCATCAGTGAGTTTAGTTCCACAGATACGCAGTATTTT.

The V gene is TRBV2, the J gene TRBJ1-5; TRBD1 is a possible D gene (5 bases). This CDR3 has 16 amino acids. CDR1 SNHLY and CDR2 FYNNEI come from the germline V gene. Trimming cost V 1 base and J 2 bases, with 12 bases left between them. CDR3 DNA sequence: TGTGCCAGCAGTGAAGTGGGGTCAGGGCGCAATCAGCCCCAGCATTTT. Residues: CASSEVGSGRNQPQHF.

This chain links TRBV9 with TRBJ2-1; TRBD2 agrees at 12 bases. Germline CDR1 SGDLS, CDR2 YYNGEE. The length of the CDR3 is 17 residues. V was clipped by 0 bases and J by 6 bases; unmatched bases: 7. The CDR3 is CASSVAGLAGLTNEQFF. The CDR3 DNA sequence: TGTGCCAGCAGCGTAGCGGGACTAGCGGGTCTAACCAATGAGCAGTTCTTC.

This clone was observed once. The J gene is TRBJ1-2, the V gene TRBV2; a weak D match, TRBD1 (6 bases). From germline, CDR1 is SNHLY and CDR2 FYNNEI. This CDR3 spans 13 amino acids. The V gene lost 2 bases and the J gene lost 8 bases, with 12 bases spanning the gap. The DNA for the CDR3 is TGTGCCAGCAGTGAATACAGGGTAGAAGGCTACACCTTC. Amino acid sequence: CASSEYRVEGYTF.

This clone was observed a single time. V and J are TRBV5-5 and TRBJ2-7; the match to TRBD1 covers 10 bases. Germline values: CDR1 SGHKS, CDR2 YYEKEE (reference sequence). Losses at the gene ends were 0 bases for V and 3 bases for J; bases not matched to a gene: 3. CDR3 size: 15 residues. In DNA, the CDR3 is TGTGCCAGCAGCTTGGCGGGACAGGGGTTCTACGAGCAGTACTTC. Encoded protein: CASSLAGQGFYEQYF.

The gene calls are TRBV5-4 and TRBJ2-1; a possible D gene is TRBD2 (5 bases). The CDR3 loop spans 11 amino acids. Germline CDR1 is SGHNT and CDR2 is YYREEE (reference sequence). Trimming took off 3 bases at V and 10 bases at J, with 8 bases between the two ends. The CDR3 DNA follows: TGTGCCAGCAGCTACGGAGGCGAGCAGTTCTTC. This codes for CASSYGGEQFF.

The genes are TRBV7-9 and TRBJ2-1; a weak D match, TRBD2 (5 bases). The V end lost 5 bases, the J end lost 0 bases, and 5 bases lay between the germline ends. This CDR3 contains 13 residues. Germline CDR1 and CDR2: SEHNR and FQNEAQ (reference sequence). The CDR3 DNA sequence: TGTGCCAGCAGCGGGAGCTCCTACAATGAGCAGTTCTTC. This sequence encodes CASSGSSYNEQFF.

The chain combines TRBV4-1 with TRBJ2-7, with a possible D match to TRBD2 (5 bases). Trimming cost V 1 base and J 2 bases, with 24 bases left between them. This CDR3 region has 19 residues. CDR1 is MGHRA, CDR2 YSYEKL, per germline. The CDR3 DNA is TGCGCCAGCAGCCAAGTAGCGCCGAAACTAGGGCACAGCGCCTACGAGCAGTACTTC. It yields the protein CASSQVAPKLGHSAYEQYF.

The chain couples TRBV6-4 to TRBJ2-1; TRBD2 agrees at 13 bases. The V segment lost 3 bases and the J segment 7 bases; nucleotides outside the gene matches: 3. CDR3 length equals 15 residues. CDR1 is MRHNA and CDR2 is SNTAGT in the germline V gene. The CDR3 nucleotides read TGTGCCAGCAGTGATGTACTAGCGGGAGGGAATGAGCAGTTCTTC. As protein: CASSDVLAGGNEQFF.

The J gene is TRBJ1-1, the V gene TRBV6-1; TRBD1 matches 7 bases. J lost 5 bases, V lost 2 bases, and 2 bases had no gene match. Looked up from germline, CDR1 is MNHNS and CDR2 is SASEGT. The CDR3 contains 13 residues. The CDR3 loop is CASSEFRGTEAFF. As DNA, the CDR3 is TGTGCCAGCAGTGAATTCAGGGGGACTGAAGCTTTCTTT.

V and J are TRBV4-2 and TRBJ2-7; the D gene is possibly TRBD2 (7 bases). CDR1 and CDR2 from the germline V gene are LGHNA and YNFKEQ. The CDR3 sequence is 16 residues long. V was shortened by 0 bases and J by 6 bases, with 18 bases between the two germline ends. CDR3 protein: CASSQDSGAGGSEQYF. The CDR3 DNA reads TGTGCCAGCAGCCAAGATTCAGGGGCCGGGGGGTCCGAGCAGTACTTC.

The chain employs TRBV30 and TRBJ2-1; 7 nucleotides match TRBD2. Germline CDR1 GTSNPN, CDR2 SVGIG (reference sequence). The CDR3 runs 14 residues. The V segment lost 5 bases and the J segment 4 bases; nucleotides outside the gene matches: 8. As DNA, the CDR3 is TGTGCCTGGGTGGCGGGAGATACTTACAATGAGCAGTTCTTC. Translated, it gives CAWVAGDTYNEQFF. Full variable domain (remainder filled in from reference TRBV30 and TRBJ2-1): SQTIHQWPATLVQPVGSPLSLECTVEGTSNPNLYWYRQAAGRGLQLLFYSVGIGQISSEVPQNLSASRPQDRQFILSSKKLLLSDSGFYLCAWVAGDTYNEQFFGPGTRLTVL.